This TCR beta chain comes out of a study of blood T cell repertoires in COVID-19. Repertoires were generated with immunoSEQ multiplex PCR, while TCRdb's copy carries only in-frame clones and drops some. The sample carries roughly 200,000 clones, approximately 85% recorded once. The V gene's germline CDR1 is MDHEN and CDR2 SYDVKM. Trimming pared 6 bases from V and 6 bases from J, leaving 15 bases between. CDR3 length: 15 residues. This clone has more than one count but fewer than ten. Which cohort a participant joined came from the clinical history participants gave. This sequence originates from a man aged 40-55 years who had recovered from COVID-19. The sequencing input was PBMCs or T cells enriched from blood (not recorded which). The V and J genes are TRBV28 and TRBJ1-6, with a possible D match to TRBD1 (5 bases). CDR3 nucleotide sequence: TGTGCCAGCAGCCAACGCAGGGTTTTTAATTCACCCCTCCACTTT. It translates to CASSQRRVFNSPLHF.